This TCR beta chain was retrieved from a study of T cell responses to AZD1222 COVID-19 vaccine. Data came from immunoSEQ multiplex PCR; TCRdb stores just in-frame clones and leaves some out. The sample yields roughly 130,000 clones, roughly 87% seen once. CDR1 is LGHNA, CDR2 YSLEER, per germline. V lost 4 bases to trimming and J lost 1 base; unmatched junction nucleotides: 6. The CDR3 is 15 amino acids. The source material was peripheral blood, sampled on day 0 of AZD1222 vaccination. The TCR originated in an adult in good health. The V call is TRBV4-3, the J call TRBJ1-2; 7 bases fit TRBD1. CDR3 loop: CASSRDSKFNYGYTF. The CDR3 DNA reads as TGCGCCAGCAGCCGGGACAGCAAGTTTAACTATGGCTACACCTTC.